This paragraph covers one T cell receptor beta chain sequence. Its antigen is not known. This sample stems from a study of beta chain features in type 1 diabetes. Study-wide points: PCR might favor shorter templates, equally in patients and controls. Moderate yet significant TCRB CDR3 shortening was seen in Type 1 diabetes patients in all four CD4+ subsets.

V lost 9 bases to trimming and J lost 2 bases, with 11 bases between them. Looked up from germline, CDR1 is MNHEY and CDR2 is SVGAGI. This CDR3 is built from 13 residues. cDNA synthesis used the whole RNA isolate, giving expressed TCRB sequences. The repertoire was sequenced with immunoSEQ multiplex PCR; TCRdb's copy has only in-frame clones and lacks some. The sample records a few hundred thousand clones, over 11% being singletons. The genes are TRBV6-5 and TRBJ2-1, with a weak D call TRBD2 (6 bases). The sample consisted of naive CD4+ T cells from blood. This sequence was found in a man younger than 45 with type 1 diabetes. Here the CDR3 reads CASRWGAYNEQFF. For the CDR3, the DNA is TGTGCCAGTCGGTGGGGGGCCTACAATGAGCAGTTCTTC.